This TCR beta chain was recovered during a study of CD8 T cells in Susac syndrome. With random hexamers, reverse transcription was performed on about 0.5 to 1 ug of RNA. TCRdb reprocessed the immunoSEQ multiplex PCR reads via MiXCR and lists one record per CDR3 protein. The data contain more than 150,000 distinct CDR3 sequences, about 94% of them singletons. Germline CDR1 and CDR2: LGHDT and YNNKEL (reference sequence). CDR3 size: 12 residues. V was pared by 0 bases and J by 6 bases, with 3 bases between. The sample comprised CD4+ T cells from PBMCs. This clonotype originated in a human donor with Susac syndrome. The rearrangement links TRBV3-1 to TRBJ1-5; D unclear. CDR3 loop: CASSQDRQPQHF. In DNA form, the CDR3 reads TGTGCCAGCAGCCAAGATCGTCAGCCCCAGCATTTT.